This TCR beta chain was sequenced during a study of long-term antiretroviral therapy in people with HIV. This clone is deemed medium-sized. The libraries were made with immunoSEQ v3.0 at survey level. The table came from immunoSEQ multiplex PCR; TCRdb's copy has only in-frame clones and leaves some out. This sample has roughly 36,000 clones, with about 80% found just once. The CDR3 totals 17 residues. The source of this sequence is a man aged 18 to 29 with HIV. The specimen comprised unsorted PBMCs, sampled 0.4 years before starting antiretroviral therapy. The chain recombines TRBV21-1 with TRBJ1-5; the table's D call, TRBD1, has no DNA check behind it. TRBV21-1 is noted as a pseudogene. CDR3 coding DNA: TGTGCCAGCAGCTTACGCTCCGGGACAGGAGACAATCAGCCCCAGCATTTT. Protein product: CASSLRSGTGDNQPQHF.